This TCR beta chain was captured by sequencing in a study of siplizumab effects on memory and regulatory T cells (dated by TCRdb to the late 2010s). Background on the whole study: The study examined how the anti-CD2 antibody siplizumab affects alloreactive T-cell subsets in allogeneic mixed lymphocyte reactions built from human PBMCs. Study-level results and caveats: In reactions with siplizumab, an average of roughly 70% of mappable alloreactive CD4+ clones were Treg-derived, compared with 26.9% in control reactions. Siplizumab significantly lowered the cumulative frequency of alloreactive sequences that could be traced to unstimulated CD4+ memory T cells. Compared with memory T cells, unstimulated naive T cells appeared more diverse, and naive cells seemed to make a substantial contribution to the alloresponse. About 75-96% of proliferating CD4+ or CD8+ clones could not be given a naive or memory phenotype. Whether proliferating Tregs from siplizumab cultures were suppressive was not functionally confirmed. Sequences below about 10^-5 frequency were poorly captured, so only a minor fraction of alloreactive clones could be mapped to unstimulated subsets.

Additional sequencing covered unstimulated subsets from a few donor pairs, namely CD8+ effector memory, CD4+ naive, CD8+ TEMRA, CD4+ memory and CD8+ naive. Sorted unstimulated T cells and proliferating T cells recovered from mixed lymphocyte reactions underwent TCRbeta CDR3 sequencing. Fresh whole blood from approximately 11 HLA-typed healthy donors served as the source for isolating PBMCs. As regards this clone: The target of this receptor is not known. No much larger clonotype is one base removed from it; base qualities were not supplied.

The CDR3 has 17 amino acids, counting the end cysteine and phenylalanine. Solely the CDR3 DNA is kept, with 51 bases framed from the first base. CDR1 and CDR2 are drawn from the germline V gene (reference sequence): SEHNR, FQNEAQ. V sheds 3 bases and J sheds 0 bases, leaving 12 bases between their ends. Library prep was done by the immunoSEQ multiplex PCR assay. Some 1.1 x 10^5 TCR templates per sample were assayed on the deep sequencing platform. Genomic DNA extracted from sorted T cells was the material used for TCRbeta CDR3 sequencing. Under the source paper's analysis protocol: The R programming language was used for clonal analysis of TCRbeta CDR3 data. Alloreactive CD4+ and CD8+ clones were identified by comparing unstimulated samples to CFSE-low samples taken after the reaction. Alloreactive CD4+ clones were assigned to regulatory or non-regulatory origin by matching sequences to sorted unstimulated Treg and non-Treg repertoires. Here the immuneACCESS table is served through TCRdb, limited to in-frame sequences with V and J called. Missing clones are a known gap in these copies; in checked studies unresolved V genes cover under half, and the rest lacks a known reason. V, J and clone size derive from that table, while D and trimming were established from the DNA sequence. This sample has just over 60,000 clones in its table, and roughly 78% of those were observed once. Jointly, the top ten make up 0.4% to 0.45% of the sample.

Sequencing was carried out using memory CD4+ T cells sorted from blood. The cell subset or site label on this specimen signifies: unstimulated CD4+ memory T cells. This chain joins TRBV7-9 to TRBJ2-6; TRBD2 could be the D gene, as 6 bases match. The receptor was isolated from a human donor in good health. CDR3 protein: CASSFGGRSSGANVLTF. In nucleotides, the sequence is TGTGCCAGCAGCTTCGGGGGACGGAGCTCTGGGGCCAACGTCCTGACTTTC.